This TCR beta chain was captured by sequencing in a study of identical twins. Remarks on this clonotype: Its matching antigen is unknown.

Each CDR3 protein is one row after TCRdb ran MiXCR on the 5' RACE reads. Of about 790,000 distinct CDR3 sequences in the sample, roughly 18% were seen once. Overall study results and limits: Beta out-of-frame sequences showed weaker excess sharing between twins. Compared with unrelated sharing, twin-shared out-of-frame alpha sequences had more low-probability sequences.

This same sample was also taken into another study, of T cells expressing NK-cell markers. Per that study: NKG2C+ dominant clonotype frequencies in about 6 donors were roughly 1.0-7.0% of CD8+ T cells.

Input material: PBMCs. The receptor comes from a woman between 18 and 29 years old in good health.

CDR3 in DNA: TGTGCCAGCAGTCCTTTCGGGGGCACTGAAGCTTTCTTT. Translating gives CASSPFGGTEAFF. This chain connects TRBV6-1 to TRBJ1-1; tentative D call: TRBD1 (5 bases). CDR3 length: 13 residues. Germline V gives CDR1 MNHNS, CDR2 SASEGT. Trimming took 5 bases from V and 4 from J, leaving 11 bases between them.